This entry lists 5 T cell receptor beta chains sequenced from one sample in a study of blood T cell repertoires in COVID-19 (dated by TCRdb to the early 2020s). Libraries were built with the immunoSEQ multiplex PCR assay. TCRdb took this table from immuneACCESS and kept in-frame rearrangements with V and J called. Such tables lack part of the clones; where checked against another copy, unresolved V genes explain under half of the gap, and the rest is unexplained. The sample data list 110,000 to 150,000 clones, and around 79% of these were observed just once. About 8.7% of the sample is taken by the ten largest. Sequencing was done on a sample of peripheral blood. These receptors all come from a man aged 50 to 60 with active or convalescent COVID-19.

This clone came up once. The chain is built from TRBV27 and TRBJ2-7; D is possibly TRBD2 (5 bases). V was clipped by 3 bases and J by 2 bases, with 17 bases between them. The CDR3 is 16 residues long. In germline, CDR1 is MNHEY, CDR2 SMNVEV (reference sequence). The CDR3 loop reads CASSFLSPDGAYEQYF. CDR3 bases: TGTGCCAGCAGTTTCCTCTCACCGGACGGGGCCTACGAGCAGTACTTC.

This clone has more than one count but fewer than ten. CDR3 nucleotides: TGTGCCAGCAGCCAAGAGAGTGGGGAGGGCTACGAGCAGTACTTC. Its translation: CASSQESGEGYEQYF. V is TRBV4-2 and J is TRBJ2-7; 7 nucleotides line up with TRBD2. J lost 3 bases, V lost 0 bases, and 5 bases had no gene match. The CDR3 totals 15 residues. The germline V gene has CDR1 LGHNA and CDR2 YNFKEQ.

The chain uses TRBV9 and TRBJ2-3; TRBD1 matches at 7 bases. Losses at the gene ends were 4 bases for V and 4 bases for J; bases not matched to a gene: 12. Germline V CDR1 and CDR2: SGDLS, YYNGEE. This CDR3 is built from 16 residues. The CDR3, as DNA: TGTGCCAGCAGCACGCAGAACAGGGGTATCGCAGATACGCAGTATTTT. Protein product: CASSTQNRGIADTQYF.

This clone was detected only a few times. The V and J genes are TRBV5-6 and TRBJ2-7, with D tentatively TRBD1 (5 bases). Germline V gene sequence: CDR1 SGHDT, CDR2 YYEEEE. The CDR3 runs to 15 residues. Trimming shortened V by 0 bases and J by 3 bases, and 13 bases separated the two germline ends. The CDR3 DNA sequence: TGTGCCAGCAGCTTGGGGCAGGGTAGAATCTACGAGCAGTACTTC. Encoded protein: CASSLGQGRIYEQYF.

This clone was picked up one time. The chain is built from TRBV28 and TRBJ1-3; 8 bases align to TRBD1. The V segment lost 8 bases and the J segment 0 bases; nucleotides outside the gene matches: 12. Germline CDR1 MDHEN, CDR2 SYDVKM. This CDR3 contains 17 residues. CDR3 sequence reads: CASQEGWGQVSGNTIYF. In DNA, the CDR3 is TGTGCCAGCCAAGAGGGATGGGGACAGGTCTCTGGAAACACCATATATTTT.